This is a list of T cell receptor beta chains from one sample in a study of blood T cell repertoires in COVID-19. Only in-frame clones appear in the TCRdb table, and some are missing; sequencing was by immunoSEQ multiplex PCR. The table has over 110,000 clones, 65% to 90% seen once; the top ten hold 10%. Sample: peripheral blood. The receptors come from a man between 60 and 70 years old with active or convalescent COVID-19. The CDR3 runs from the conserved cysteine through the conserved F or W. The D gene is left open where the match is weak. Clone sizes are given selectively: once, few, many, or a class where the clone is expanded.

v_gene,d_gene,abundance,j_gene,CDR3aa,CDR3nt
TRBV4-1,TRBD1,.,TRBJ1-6,CASPGGGSPLHF,TGCGCCAGCCCAGGGGGTGGTTCACCCCTCCACTTT
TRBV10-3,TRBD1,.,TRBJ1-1,CAITGQGALTEAFF,TGTGCCATCACTGGACAGGGGGCGCTTACTGAAGCTTTCTTT
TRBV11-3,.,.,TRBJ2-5,CASSLSRTSWYQETQYF,TGTGCCAGCAGCTTGTCTCGGACATCCTGGTACCAAGAGACCCAGTACTTC
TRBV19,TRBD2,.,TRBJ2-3,CASSIARTSGGFLTDTQYF,TGTGCCAGTAGTATAGCGCGGACTAGCGGGGGATTCCTCACAGATACGCAGTATTTT
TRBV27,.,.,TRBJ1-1,CASSLQWTVKGEAFF,TGTGCCAGCAGTTTACAATGGACAGTAAAGGGTGAAGCTTTCTTT
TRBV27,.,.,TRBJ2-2,CASSPMNTGELFF,TGTGCCAGCAGTCCAATGAACACCGGGGAGCTGTTTTTT
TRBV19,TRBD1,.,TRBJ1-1,CASSVRQGTYTEAFF,TGTGCCAGTAGTGTAAGACAGGGTACGTACACTGAAGCTTTCTTT
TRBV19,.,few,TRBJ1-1,CASSMGTGFVAFF,TGTGCCAGTAGTATGGGAACAGGGTTCGTAGCTTTCTTT
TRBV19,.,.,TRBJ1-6,CASSNGGWNSPLHF,TGTGCCAGTAGTAACGGGGGTTGGAATTCACCCCTCCACTTT
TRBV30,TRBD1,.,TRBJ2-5,CAWSVGTGAIETQYF,TGTGCCTGGAGTGTAGGGACAGGGGCGATAGAGACCCAGTACTTC
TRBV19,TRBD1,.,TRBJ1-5,CASRPGRLHLTGGEPQHF,TGTGCCAGTAGACCCGGGCGGCTACACTTGACAGGGGGTGAGCCCCAGCATTTT
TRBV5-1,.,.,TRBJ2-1,CASSLGQEQFF,TGCGCCAGCAGCTTGGGCCAGGAGCAGTTCTTC
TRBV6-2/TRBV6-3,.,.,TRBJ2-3,CASSYPRKTDTQYF,TGTGCCAGCAGTTACCCCAGGAAGACAGATACGCAGTATTTT
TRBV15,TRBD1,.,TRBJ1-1,CATSTRQGNTEAFF,TGTGCCACCAGCACCCGACAGGGGAACACTGAAGCTTTCTTT
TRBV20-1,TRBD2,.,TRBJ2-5,CSASLRERLQETQYF,TGCAGTGCTAGTCTGCGGGAGCGGCTCCAAGAGACCCAGTACTTC
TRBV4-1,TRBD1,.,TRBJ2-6,CASSQGNDRVLLSGANVLTF,TGCGCCAGCAGCCAAGGTAACGACAGGGTTCTTCTCTCTGGGGCCAACGTCCTGACTTTC
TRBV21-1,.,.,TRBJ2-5,CASSKVLASGKETQYF,TGTGCCAGCAGCAAAGTGCTAGCGTCGGGGAAAGAGACCCAGTACTTC
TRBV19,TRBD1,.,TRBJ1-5,CASSMDRVNQPQHF,TGTGCCAGTAGTATGGACAGGGTTAATCAGCCCCAGCATTTT
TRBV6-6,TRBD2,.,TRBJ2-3,CASSSAGEGDTQYF,TGTGCCAGCAGTTCAGCGGGAGAGGGAGATACGCAGTATTTT
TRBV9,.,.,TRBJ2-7,CASSVEGHSSYEQYF,TGTGCCAGCAGCGTAGAGGGACACAGCTCCTACGAGCAGTACTTC
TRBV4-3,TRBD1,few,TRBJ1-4,CASSQGTGEGEKLFF,TGCGCCAGCAGCCAAGGGACAGGGGAAGGTGAAAAACTGTTTTTT
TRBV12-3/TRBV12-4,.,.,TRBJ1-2,CASSFSGGRGYTF,TGTGCCAGCAGTTTCTCGGGTGGCCGTGGCTACACCTTC
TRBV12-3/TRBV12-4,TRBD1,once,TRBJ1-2,CASSLRQGYGYTF,TGTGCCAGCAGTTTGCGACAGGGATATGGCTACACCTTC
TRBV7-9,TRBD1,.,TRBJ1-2,CASNVQGNGYTF,TGTGCCAGCAACGTACAGGGGAATGGCTACACCTTC